The clone carrying this T cell receptor beta chain occurred once. This sample is drawn from a study of blood T cell repertoires in COVID-19. As processed by the authors: By means of reference gene primer amplification, nucleated cell counts were estimated. The table came from immunoSEQ multiplex PCR; TCRdb's copy has only in-frame clones and leaves some out. V and J calls plus clone size are reproduced from that table; the DNA served to infer D and trimming. The sample has around 100,000 clones; about 77% are singletons. The sequencing sample was made of peripheral blood. The receptor's source is a man aged 65 to 85 with active or convalescent COVID-19.

CDR3 sequence (DNA): TGTGCCTGGAGTGTACAGGCTAAAGCTAACTATGGCTACACCTTC. It is translated as CAWSVQAKANYGYTF. The rearrangement joins TRBV30 to TRBJ1-2, with a tentative D call TRBD1 (5 bases). CDR3 length: 15 residues. V shed 0 bases and J shed 0 bases, with 11 bases lying between them. CDR1 is GTSNPN, CDR2 SVGIG, per germline (reference sequence).